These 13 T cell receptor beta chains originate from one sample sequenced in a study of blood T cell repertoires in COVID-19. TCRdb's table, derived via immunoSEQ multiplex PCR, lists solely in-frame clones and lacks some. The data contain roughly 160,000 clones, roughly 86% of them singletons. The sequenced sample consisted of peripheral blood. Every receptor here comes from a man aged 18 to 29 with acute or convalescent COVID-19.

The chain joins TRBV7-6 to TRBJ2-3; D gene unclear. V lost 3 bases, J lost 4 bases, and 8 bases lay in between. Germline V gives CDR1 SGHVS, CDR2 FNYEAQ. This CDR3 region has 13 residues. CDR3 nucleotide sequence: TGTGCCAGCAGCTTGTTCCATTCAGATACGCAGTATTTT. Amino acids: CASSLFHSDTQYF.

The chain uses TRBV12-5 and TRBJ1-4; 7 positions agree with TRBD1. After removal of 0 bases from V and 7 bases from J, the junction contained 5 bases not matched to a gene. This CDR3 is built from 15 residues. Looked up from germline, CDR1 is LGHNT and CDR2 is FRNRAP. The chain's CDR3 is CASGLVYRGGEKLFF. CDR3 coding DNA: TGTGCTAGTGGTTTGGTATACAGGGGTGGTGAAAAACTGTTTTTT.

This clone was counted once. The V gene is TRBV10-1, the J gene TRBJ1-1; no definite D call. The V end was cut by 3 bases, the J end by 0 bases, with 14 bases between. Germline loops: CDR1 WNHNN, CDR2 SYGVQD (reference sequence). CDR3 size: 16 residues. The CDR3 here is CASSDYRDYMNTEAFF. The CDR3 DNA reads TGCGCCAGCAGTGACTACCGGGATTACATGAACACTGAAGCTTTCTTT.

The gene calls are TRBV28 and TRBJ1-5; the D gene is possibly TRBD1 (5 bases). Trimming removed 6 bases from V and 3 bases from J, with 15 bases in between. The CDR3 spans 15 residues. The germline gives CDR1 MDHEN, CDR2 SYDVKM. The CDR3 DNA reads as TGTGCCAGCAGCCTTGCAGGGTTCAACAATCAGCCCCAGCATTTT. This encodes CASSLAGFNNQPQHF.

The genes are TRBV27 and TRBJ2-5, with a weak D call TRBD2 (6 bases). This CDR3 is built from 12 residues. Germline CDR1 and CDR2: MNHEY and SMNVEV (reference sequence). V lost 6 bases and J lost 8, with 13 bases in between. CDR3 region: CASSPGVGTQYF. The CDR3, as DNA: TGTGCCAGCAGCCCGGGGGTCGGCACCCAGTACTTC.

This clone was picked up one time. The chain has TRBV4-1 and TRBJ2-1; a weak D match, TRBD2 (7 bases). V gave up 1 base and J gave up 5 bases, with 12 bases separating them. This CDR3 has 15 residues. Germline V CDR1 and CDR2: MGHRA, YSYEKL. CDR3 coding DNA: TGCGCCAGCAGCCAAGCCGGGGGGCCCAACAATGAGCAGTTCTTC. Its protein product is CASSQAGGPNNEQFF.

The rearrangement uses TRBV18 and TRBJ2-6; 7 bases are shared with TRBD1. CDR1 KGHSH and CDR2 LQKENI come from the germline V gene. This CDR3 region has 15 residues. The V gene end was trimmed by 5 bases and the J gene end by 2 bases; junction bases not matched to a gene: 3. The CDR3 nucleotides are TGTGCCAGCTCATCCGACAGGGCTGGGGCCAACGTCCTGACTTTC. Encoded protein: CASSSDRAGANVLTF.

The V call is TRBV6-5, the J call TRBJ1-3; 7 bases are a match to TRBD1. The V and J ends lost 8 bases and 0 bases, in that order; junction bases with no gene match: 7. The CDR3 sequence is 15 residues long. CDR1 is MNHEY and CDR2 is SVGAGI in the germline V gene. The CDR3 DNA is TGTGCCAGCGGTATGGACAGGAACTCTGGAAACACCATATATTTT. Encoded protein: CASGMDRNSGNTIYF.

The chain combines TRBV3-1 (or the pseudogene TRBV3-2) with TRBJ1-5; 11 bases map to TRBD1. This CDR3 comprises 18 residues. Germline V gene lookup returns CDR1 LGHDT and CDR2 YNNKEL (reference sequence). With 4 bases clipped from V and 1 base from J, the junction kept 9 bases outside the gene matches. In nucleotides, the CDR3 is TGTGCCAGCAGCCCCGGGACAGGGGGTCTAAGGAGCAATCAGCCCCAGCATTTT. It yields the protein CASSPGTGGLRSNQPQHF.

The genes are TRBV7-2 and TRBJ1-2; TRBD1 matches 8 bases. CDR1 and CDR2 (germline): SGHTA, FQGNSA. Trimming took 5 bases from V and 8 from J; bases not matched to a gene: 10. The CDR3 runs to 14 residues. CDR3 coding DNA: TGTGCCAGCAGCCTCCGGACAGGGCCCCAGGGCTACACCTTC. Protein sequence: CASSLRTGPQGYTF. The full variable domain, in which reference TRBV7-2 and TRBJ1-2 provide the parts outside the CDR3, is GAGVSQSPSNKVTEKGKDVELRCDPISGHTALYWYRQSLGQGLEFLIYFQGNSAPDKSGLPSDRFSAERTGGSVSTLTIQRTQQEDSAVYLCASSLRTGPQGYTFGSGTRLTVV.

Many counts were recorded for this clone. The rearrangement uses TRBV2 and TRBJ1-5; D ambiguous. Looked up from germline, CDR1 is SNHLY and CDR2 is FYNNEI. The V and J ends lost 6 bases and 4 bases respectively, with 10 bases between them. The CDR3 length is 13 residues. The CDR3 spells CASRDGRNQPQHF. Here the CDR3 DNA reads TGTGCCAGCAGGGACGGGAGGAATCAGCCCCAGCATTTT.

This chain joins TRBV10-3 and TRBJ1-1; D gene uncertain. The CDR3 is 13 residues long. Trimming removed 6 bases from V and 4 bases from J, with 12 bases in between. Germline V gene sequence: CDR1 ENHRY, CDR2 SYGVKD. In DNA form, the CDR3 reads TGTGCCATCAGAGGAATCAGCGGCACTGAAGCTTTCTTT. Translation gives CAIRGISGTEAFF.

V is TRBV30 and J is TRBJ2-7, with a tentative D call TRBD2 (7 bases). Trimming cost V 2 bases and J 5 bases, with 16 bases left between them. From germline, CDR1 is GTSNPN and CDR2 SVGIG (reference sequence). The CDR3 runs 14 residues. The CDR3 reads CAWSQTGGPHEQYF. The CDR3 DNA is TGTGCCTGGAGTCAGACCGGGGGGCCCCACGAGCAGTACTTC.